The 5 T cell receptor beta chains below were found in one sample sequenced in a study of graft-versus-host responses after intestinal transplantation. The antigens these receptors bind are not known. Using immunoSEQ multiplex PCR, the repertoire was profiled, and TCRdb retains in-frame clones only, with some absent. The sample yields about 85,000 clones, around 90% seen once. Sequencing used unstimulated CD8+ T cells sorted from spleen or lymph node cells, obtained before transplant. The origin of the receptors is a human donor who was the organ donor for an intestinal transplant.

This clone turned up a few times. The rearrangement joins TRBV6-5 to TRBJ2-1, with D tentatively TRBD2 (6 bases). Trimming took 5 bases from V and 10 from J, leaving 15 bases between them. The CDR3 contains 13 residues. Per germline, CDR1 MNHEY and CDR2 SVGAGI. CDR3: CASSELAPIEQFF. In DNA, the CDR3 is TGTGCCAGCAGTGAACTAGCCCCCATCGAGCAGTTCTTC.

V gene TRBV15 combines with J gene TRBJ2-5, with a possible D match to TRBD2 (6 bases). The end of the DNA aligns better with TRBJ2-7, so the J call may be wrong. The germline V gene encodes CDR1 LNHNV and CDR2 YYDKDF (reference sequence). The CDR3 runs to 15 residues. The CDR3 DNA reads TGTGCCACCAGCAGCGCCCGCGGAGGAGGGTACGAGCAGTACTTC. Encoded protein: CATSSARGGGYEQYF.

The rearrangement links TRBV10-3 to TRBJ2-3; TRBD2 matches at 12 bases. The V segment lost 8 bases and the J segment 6 bases; nucleotides outside the gene matches: 3. The CDR3 is 13 residues long. Per germline, CDR1 ENHRY and CDR2 SYGVKD. The CDR3 bases are TGTGCCATCTCTAGCGGGGGGGTGGATACGCAGTATTTT. Translation: CAISSGGVDTQYF.

The rearrangement links TRBV2 to TRBJ2-5; D call uncertain. This CDR3 is built from 11 residues. With 0 bases removed from V and 11 bases from J, the gap between germline ends came to 7 bases. Germline CDR1 SNHLY, CDR2 FYNNEI. CDR3 loop: CASSEAPAQYF. The CDR3 bases are TGTGCCAGCAGTGAAGCGCCGGCACAGTACTTC.

The chain recombines TRBV6-1 with TRBJ1-5; 7 bases line up with TRBD1. Per germline, CDR1 MNHNS and CDR2 SASEGT. V lost 3 bases, J lost 1 base, and 12 bases stayed unmatched. The CDR3 loop spans 18 amino acids. The CDR3 region has the DNA TGTGCCAGCAGTGATAAGACAGGGAGACGTATGAGCAATCAGCCCCAGCATTTT. Amino acid sequence: CASSDKTGRRMSNQPQHF.